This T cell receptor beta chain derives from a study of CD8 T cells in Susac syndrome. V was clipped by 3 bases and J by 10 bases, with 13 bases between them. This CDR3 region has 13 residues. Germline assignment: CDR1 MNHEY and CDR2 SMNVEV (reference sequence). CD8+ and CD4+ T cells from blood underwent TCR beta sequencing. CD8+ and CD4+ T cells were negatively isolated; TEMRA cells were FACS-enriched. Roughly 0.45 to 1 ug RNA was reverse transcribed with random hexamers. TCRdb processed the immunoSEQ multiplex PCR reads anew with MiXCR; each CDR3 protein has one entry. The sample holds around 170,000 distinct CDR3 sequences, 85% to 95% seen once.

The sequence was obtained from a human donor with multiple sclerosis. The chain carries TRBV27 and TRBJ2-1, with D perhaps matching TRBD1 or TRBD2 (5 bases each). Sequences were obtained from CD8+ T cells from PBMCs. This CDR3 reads CASSFQGSGEQFF. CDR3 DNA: TGTGCCAGCAGTTTCCAGGGTTCGGGGGAGCAGTTCTTC.